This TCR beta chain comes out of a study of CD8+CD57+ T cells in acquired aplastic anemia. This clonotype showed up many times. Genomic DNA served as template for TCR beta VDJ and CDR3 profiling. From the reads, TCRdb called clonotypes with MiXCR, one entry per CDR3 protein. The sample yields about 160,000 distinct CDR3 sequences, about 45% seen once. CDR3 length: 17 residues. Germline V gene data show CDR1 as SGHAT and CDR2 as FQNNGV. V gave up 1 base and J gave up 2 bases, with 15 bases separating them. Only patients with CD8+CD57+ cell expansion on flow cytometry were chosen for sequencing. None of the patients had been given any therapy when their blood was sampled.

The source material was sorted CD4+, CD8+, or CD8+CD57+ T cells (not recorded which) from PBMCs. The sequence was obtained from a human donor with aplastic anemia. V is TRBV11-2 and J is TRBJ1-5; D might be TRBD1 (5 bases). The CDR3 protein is CASSLVPQGIGNQPQHF. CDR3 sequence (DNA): TGTGCCAGCAGCTTAGTCCCCCAGGGAATCGGCAATCAGCCCCAGCATTTT.